The entry below gives a single T cell receptor (beta chain) sequence along with its context. This sample was included in a study of blood T cell repertoires in COVID-19. Whole-study context: Sources were T cells, B-cell-depleted T cells, or PBMCs; the material itself was cDNA or gDNA.

In Seattle, patients joined the study during active infection and were tracked longitudinally. The protocol was immunoSEQ multiplex PCR, while the TCRdb copy is restricted to in-frame clones and leaves out a portion. The sample lists 300,000 to 350,000 clones; 75% to 95% were seen once. CDR1 is MNHNY, CDR2 SVGAGI, per germline (reference sequence). The CDR3 has 16 residues. Trimming stripped 4 bases from V and 2 bases from J, with 14 bases between. This chain joins TRBV6-6 and TRBJ1-4; no clear D. The sequence came from a young woman with COVID-19, enrolled during active disease. Sequenced material: peripheral blood. In DNA, the CDR3 is TGTGCCAGCAGTTTACCGGCAGGACTGACTAATGAAAAACTGTTTTTT. Residues: CASSLPAGLTNEKLFF.